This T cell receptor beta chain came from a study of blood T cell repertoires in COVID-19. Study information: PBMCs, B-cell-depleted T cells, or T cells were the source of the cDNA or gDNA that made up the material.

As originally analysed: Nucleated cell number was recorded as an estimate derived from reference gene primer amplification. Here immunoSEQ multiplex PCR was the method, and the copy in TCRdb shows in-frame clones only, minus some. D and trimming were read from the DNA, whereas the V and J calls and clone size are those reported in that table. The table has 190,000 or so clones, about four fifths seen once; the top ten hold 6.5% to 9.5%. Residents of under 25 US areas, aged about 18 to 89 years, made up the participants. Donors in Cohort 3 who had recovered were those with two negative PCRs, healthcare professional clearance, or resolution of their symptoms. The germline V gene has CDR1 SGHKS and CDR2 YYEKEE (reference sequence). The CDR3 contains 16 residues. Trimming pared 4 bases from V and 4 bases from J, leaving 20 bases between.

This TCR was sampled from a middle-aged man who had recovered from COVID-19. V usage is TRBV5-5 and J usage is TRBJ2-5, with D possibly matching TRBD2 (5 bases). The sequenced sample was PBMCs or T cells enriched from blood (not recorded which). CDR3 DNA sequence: TGTGCCAGCAGCCGGACTTTTTATCGGGTTGCAGAGACCCAGTACTTC. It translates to CASSRTFYRVAETQYF.